Presented here are 10 T cell receptor beta chains from one specimen sequenced in a study of blood T cell repertoires in COVID-19. Produced via immunoSEQ multiplex PCR; TCRdb's table is partial and in-frame only. The sample has more than 70,000 clones; about 88% are singletons. Sequenced material: peripheral blood. The source of these receptors is a man aged 60 to 75 with acute or convalescent COVID-19.

The chain has TRBV7-2 and TRBJ2-5, with D unclear. V was trimmed by 4 bases and J by 7 bases, leaving 16 bases between them. This CDR3 is 14 amino acids long. Germline V CDR1 and CDR2: SGHTA, FQGNSA. CDR3 region: CASSSLPTPGTQYF. CDR3 coding DNA: TGTGCCAGCAGCTCCCTCCCCACGCCCGGGACCCAGTACTTC.

The chain recombines TRBV6-2 or TRBV6-3 with TRBJ2-2; D may be TRBD2 (6 bases). Trimming removed 4 bases from V and 0 bases from J, with 18 bases in between. Germline V CDR1 and CDR2: MNHEY, SVGEGT. The CDR3 consists of 18 residues. For the CDR3, the DNA is TGTGCCAGCAGTTCCCCTTTCGGGCTAGCGTCGAACACCGGGGAGCTGTTTTTT. It encodes CASSSPFGLASNTGELFF.

The chain combines TRBV14 with TRBJ1-1; D ambiguous. CDR1 is SGHDN, CDR2 FVKESK, per germline. The germline V and J ends were trimmed by 3 bases and 0 bases, with 8 bases remaining between them. This CDR3 region has 14 residues. This CDR3 is CASSQEVMNTEAFF. Here the CDR3 DNA reads TGTGCCAGCAGCCAGGAGGTAATGAACACTGAAGCTTTCTTT.

The J gene is TRBJ2-1, the V gene TRBV3-1 (or the pseudogene TRBV3-2); perhaps TRBD2 as D (6 bases). Germline V gives CDR1 LGHDT, CDR2 YNNKEL (reference sequence). The CDR3 sequence is 15 residues long. With 4 bases removed from V and 8 bases from J, the gap between germline ends came to 18 bases. In nucleotides, the CDR3 is TGTGCCAGCAGCCCCGGGGGATGGAGCAGGGATGAGCAGTTCTTC. Its protein is CASSPGGWSRDEQFF.

CDR3: CASSRVGSIGELFF. CDR3 bases: TGTGCCAGCAGCAGGGTGGGGTCGATCGGGGAGCTGTTTTTT. V usage is TRBV2 and J usage is TRBJ2-2; possibly TRBD1 for D (5 bases). This CDR3 spans 14 amino acids. Germline CDR1 reads SNHLY; CDR2 reads FYNNEI. V shed 6 bases and J shed 7 bases, with 15 bases lying between them.

This chain uses TRBV30 with TRBJ1-4, with 11 bases aligning to TRBD1. J gave up 8 bases and V 5 bases, and 10 bases lay outside the gene matches. The CDR3 runs 15 residues. CDR1 is GTSNPN and CDR2 is SVGIG in the germline V gene (reference sequence). The CDR3 spells CAWGKGQGAGEKLFF. The CDR3 DNA sequence: TGTGCCTGGGGGAAAGGACAGGGGGCTGGGGAAAAACTGTTTTTT.

The genes are TRBV5-1 and TRBJ2-1; the match to TRBD2 covers 8 bases. Trimming at V came to 0 bases and at J to 2 bases, leaving 7 bases not matched to a gene. The CDR3 extends over 17 amino acids. The germline V gene has CDR1 SGHRS and CDR2 YFSETQ. CDR3 DNA sequence: TGCGCCAGCAGCTTGGTGGGCGGGGGGAGAGCCTACAATGAGCAGTTCTTC. Protein sequence: CASSLVGGGRAYNEQFF.

This chain links TRBV5-4 with TRBJ2-2; possibly TRBD1 for D (6 bases). The CDR3 is 15 amino acids. V lost 0 bases to trimming and J lost 3 bases, with 9 bases between them. Germline V gene lookup returns CDR1 SGHNT and CDR2 YYREEE (reference sequence). CDR3 in DNA: TGTGCCAGCAGCTTGGCAGGGGCCGACACCGGGGAGCTGTTTTTT. The encoded protein is CASSLAGADTGELFF. The full variable domain, with the rest looked up from reference TRBV5-4 and TRBJ2-2, is ETGVTQSPTHLIKTRGQQVTLRCSSQSGHNTVSWYQQALGQGPQFIFQYYREEENGRGNFPPRFSGLQFPNYSSELNVNALELDDSALYLCASSLAGADTGELFFGEGSRLTVL.

This chain connects TRBV7-2 to TRBJ2-7; 9 positions match TRBD2. This CDR3 region has 14 residues. V trimming: 5 bases; J trimming: 4 bases; junction bases outside the gene matches: 6. Germline V gives CDR1 SGHTA, CDR2 FQGNSA. The CDR3 region is CASSPSGGFYEQYF. The CDR3 region has the DNA TGTGCCAGCAGCCCCAGCGGGGGGTTTTACGAGCAGTACTTC. The variable domain in full, with the rest retrieved from reference TRBV7-2 and TRBJ2-7, is GAGVSQSPSNKVTEKGKDVELRCDPISGHTALYWYRQSLGQGLEFLIYFQGNSAPDKSGLPSDRFSAERTGGSVSTLTIQRTQQEDSAVYLCASSPSGGFYEQYFGPGTRLTVT.

The chain combines TRBV7-2 with TRBJ1-2; 7 nucleotides agree with TRBD1. Per germline, CDR1 SGHTA and CDR2 FQGNSA. CDR3 length: 16 residues. The V segment lost 3 bases and the J segment 7 bases; nucleotides outside the gene matches: 14. CDR3 amino acids: CASSFLPGQSVSGYTF. CDR3 DNA: TGTGCCAGCAGCTTTCTTCCGGGACAGTCCGTATCTGGCTACACCTTC.